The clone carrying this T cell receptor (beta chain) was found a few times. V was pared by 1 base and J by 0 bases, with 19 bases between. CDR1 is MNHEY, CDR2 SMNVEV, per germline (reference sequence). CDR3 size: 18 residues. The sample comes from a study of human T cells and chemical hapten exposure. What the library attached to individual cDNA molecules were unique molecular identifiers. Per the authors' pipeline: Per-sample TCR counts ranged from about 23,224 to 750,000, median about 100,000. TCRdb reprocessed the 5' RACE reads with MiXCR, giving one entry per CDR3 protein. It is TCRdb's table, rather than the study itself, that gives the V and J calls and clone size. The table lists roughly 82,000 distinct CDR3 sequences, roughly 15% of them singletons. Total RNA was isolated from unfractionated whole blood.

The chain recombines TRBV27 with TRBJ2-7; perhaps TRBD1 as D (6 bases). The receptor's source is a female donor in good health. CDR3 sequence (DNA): TGTGCCAGCAGTTTATTTAGCCCGGGACACTCACGCTCCTACGAGCAGTACTTC. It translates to CASSLFSPGHSRSYEQYF.